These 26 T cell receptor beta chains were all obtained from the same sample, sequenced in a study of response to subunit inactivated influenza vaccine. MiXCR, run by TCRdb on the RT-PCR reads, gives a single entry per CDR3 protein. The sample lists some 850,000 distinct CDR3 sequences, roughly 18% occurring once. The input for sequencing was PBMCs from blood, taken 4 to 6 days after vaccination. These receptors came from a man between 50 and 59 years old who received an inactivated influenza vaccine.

The CDR3, as DNA: TGTGCCAGCAACCGGGACAGGTCCACAGATACGCAGTATTTT. It codes for CASNRDRSTDTQYF. This chain links TRBV6-2 or TRBV6-3 with TRBJ2-3; 8 bases are shared with TRBD1. Germline V lookup: CDR1 MNHEY, CDR2 SVGEGT. V lost 7 bases, J lost 2 bases, and 5 bases stayed unmatched. The CDR3 spans 14 residues.

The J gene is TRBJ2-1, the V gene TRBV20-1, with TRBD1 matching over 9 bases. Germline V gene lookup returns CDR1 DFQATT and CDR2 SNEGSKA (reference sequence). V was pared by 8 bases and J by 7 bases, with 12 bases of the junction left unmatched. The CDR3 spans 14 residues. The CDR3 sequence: CSTTQGARGNEQFF. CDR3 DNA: TGCAGTACTACACAGGGGGCCCGCGGGAATGAGCAGTTCTTC.

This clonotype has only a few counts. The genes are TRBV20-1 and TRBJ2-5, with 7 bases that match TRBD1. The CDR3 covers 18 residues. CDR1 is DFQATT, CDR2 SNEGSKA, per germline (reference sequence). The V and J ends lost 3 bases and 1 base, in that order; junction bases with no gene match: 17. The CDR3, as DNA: TGCAGTGCTAGTACCCCAGGGGGAATAGGGGAATTCCAAGAGACCCAGTACTTC. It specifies CSASTPGGIGEFQETQYF.

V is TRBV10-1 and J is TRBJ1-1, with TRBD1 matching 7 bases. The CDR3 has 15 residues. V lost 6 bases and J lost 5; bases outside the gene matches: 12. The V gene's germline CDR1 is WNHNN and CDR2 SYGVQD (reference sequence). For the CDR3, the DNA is TGCGCCAGCAGCCCCCATGGGACAGAGAGAACTGAAGCTTTCTTT. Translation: CASSPHGTERTEAFF.

The CDR3 sequence: CASSRTSGRASEQFF. In DNA form, the CDR3 reads TGTGCCAGCAGTCGTACTAGCGGGAGGGCCTCCGAGCAGTTCTTC. This rearrangement joins TRBV2 to TRBJ2-1, with 13 bases that match TRBD2. The V segment lost 5 bases and the J segment 10 bases; nucleotides outside the gene matches: 8. Per germline, CDR1 SNHLY and CDR2 FYNNEI. The length of the CDR3 is 15 residues. Together with reference TRBV2 and TRBJ2-1, the CDR3 gives the full variable domain: EPEVTQTPSHQVTQMGQEVILRCVPISNHLYFYWYRQILGQKVEFLVSFYNNEISEKSEIFDDQFSVERPDGSNFTLKIRSTKLEDSAMYFCASSRTSGRASEQFFGPGTRLTVL.

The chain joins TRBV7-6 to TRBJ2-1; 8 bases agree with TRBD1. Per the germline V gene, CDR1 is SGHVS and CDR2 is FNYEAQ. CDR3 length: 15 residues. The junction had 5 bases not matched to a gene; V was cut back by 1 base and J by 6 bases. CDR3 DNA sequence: TGTGCCAGCAGCTTAGAACAGGGGGGCCCCAATGAGCAGTTCTTC. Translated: CASSLEQGGPNEQFF.

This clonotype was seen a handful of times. CDR3 amino acids: CASSRAAGGLQETQYF. In DNA, the CDR3 is TGTGCCAGCAGCCGAGCCGCGGGGGGCCTCCAAGAGACCCAGTACTTC. The chain combines TRBV7-9 with TRBJ2-5; 8 bases are a match to TRBD2. With 5 bases clipped from V and 1 base from J, the junction kept 9 bases outside the gene matches. The germline CDR1 and CDR2 sequences are SEHNR and FQNEAQ (reference sequence). The CDR3 runs 16 residues.

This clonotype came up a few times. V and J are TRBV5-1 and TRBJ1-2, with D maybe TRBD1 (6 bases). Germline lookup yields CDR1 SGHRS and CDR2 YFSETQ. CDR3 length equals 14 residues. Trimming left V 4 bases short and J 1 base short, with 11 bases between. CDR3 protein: CASSPIQGNYGYTF. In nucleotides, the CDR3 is TGCGCCAGCAGCCCCATACAGGGTAACTATGGCTACACCTTC.

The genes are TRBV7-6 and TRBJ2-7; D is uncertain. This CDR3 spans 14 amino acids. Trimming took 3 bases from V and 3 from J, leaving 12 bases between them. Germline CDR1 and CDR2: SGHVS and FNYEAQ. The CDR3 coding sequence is TGTGCCAGCAGCTTTTGGGCCGGAAACTACGAGCAGTACTTC. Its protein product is CASSFWAGNYEQYF.

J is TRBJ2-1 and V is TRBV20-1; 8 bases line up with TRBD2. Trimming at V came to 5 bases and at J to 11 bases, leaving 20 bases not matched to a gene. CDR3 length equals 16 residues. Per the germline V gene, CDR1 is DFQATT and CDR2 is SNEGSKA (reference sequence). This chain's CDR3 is CSAYPPGLVISEQQFF. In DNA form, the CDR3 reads TGCAGTGCTTATCCTCCGGGACTAGTTATTTCGGAACAGCAGTTCTTC.

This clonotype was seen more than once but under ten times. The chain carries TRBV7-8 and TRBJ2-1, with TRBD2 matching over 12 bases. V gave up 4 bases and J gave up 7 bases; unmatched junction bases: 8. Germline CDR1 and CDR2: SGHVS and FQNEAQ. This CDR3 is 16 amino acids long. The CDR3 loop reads CASSYRLAGDVNEQFF. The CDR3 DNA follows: TGTGCCAGCAGCTACCGACTAGCGGGAGATGTTAATGAGCAGTTCTTC.

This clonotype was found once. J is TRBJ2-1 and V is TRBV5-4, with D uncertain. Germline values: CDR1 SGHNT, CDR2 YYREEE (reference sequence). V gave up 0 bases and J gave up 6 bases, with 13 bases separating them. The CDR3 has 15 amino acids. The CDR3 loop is CASSLATMRPNEQFF. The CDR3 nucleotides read TGTGCCAGCAGCTTGGCTACGATGCGCCCCAATGAGCAGTTCTTC.

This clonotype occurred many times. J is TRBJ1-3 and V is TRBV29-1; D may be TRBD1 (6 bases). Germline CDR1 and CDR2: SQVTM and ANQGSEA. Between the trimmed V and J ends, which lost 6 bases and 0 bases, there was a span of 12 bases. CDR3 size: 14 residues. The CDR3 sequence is CSVEDSNSGNTIYF. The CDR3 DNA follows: TGCAGCGTGGAGGACAGCAACTCTGGAAACACCATATATTTT.

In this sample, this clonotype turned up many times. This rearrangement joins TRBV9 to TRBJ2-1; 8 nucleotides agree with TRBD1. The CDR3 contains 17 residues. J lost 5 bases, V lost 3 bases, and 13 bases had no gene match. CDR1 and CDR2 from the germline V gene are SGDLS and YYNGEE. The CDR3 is CASSERDWTGKNNEQFF. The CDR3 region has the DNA TGTGCCAGCAGCGAGAGGGATTGGACAGGGAAAAACAATGAGCAGTTCTTC.

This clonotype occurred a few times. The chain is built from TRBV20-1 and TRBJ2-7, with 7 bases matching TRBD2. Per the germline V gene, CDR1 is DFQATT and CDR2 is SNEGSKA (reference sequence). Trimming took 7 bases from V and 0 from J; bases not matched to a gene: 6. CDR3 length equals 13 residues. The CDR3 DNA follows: TGCAGTGGTAACCGGGACTACTCCTACGAGCAGTACTTC. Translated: CSGNRDYSYEQYF.

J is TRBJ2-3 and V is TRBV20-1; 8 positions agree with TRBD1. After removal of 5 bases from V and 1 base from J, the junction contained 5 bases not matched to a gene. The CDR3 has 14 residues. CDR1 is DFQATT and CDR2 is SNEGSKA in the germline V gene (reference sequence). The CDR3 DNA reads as TGCAGTGCTTACGACAGGGGAGGCACAGATACGCAGTATTTT. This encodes CSAYDRGGTDTQYF.

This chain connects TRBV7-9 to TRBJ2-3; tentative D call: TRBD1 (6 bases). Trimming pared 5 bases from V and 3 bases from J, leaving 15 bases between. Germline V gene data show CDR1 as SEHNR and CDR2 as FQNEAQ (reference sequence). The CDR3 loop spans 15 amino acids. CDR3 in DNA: TGTGCCAGCAGCACCGGGACACCCCTGACAGATACGCAGTATTTT. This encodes CASSTGTPLTDTQYF.

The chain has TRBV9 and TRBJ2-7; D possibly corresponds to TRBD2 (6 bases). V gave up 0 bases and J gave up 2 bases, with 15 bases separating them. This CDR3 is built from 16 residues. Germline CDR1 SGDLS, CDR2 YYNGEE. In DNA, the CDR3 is TGTGCCAGCAGCGTAGCTGTGGCTAGCGAACCCTACGAGCAGTACTTC. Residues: CASSVAVASEPYEQYF.

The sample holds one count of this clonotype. CDR3 nucleotide sequence: TGTGCCAGCAGTACCGGGACTGAGAACACCGGGGAGCTGTTTTTT. It codes for CASSTGTENTGELFF. The chain couples TRBV12-3 or TRBV12-4 to TRBJ2-2; maybe TRBD2 (6 bases). Between the trimmed V and J ends, which lost 5 bases and 1 base, there was a span of 11 bases. The CDR3 is 15 amino acids.

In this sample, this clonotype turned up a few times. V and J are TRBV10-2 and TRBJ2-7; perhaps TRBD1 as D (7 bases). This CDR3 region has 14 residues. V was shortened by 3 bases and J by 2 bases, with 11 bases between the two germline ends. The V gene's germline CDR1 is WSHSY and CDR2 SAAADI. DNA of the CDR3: TGCGCCAGCAGTGATGGCAGGGGGGCCTACGAGCAGTACTTC. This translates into CASSDGRGAYEQYF.

The CDR3 region has the DNA TGTGCCAGCCAAGGGATGCCTAGTGGTGGCTACACCTTC. Protein product: CASQGMPSGGYTF. The chain is built from TRBV7-2 and TRBJ1-2; unclear D gene. The CDR3 sequence is 13 residues long. V lost 8 bases, J lost 7 bases, and 17 bases lay in between. CDR1 is SGHTA and CDR2 is FQGNSA in the germline V gene. The variable domain in full, with the rest retrieved from reference TRBV7-2 and TRBJ1-2, is GAGVSQSPSNKVTEKGKDVELRCDPISGHTALYWYRQSLGQGLEFLIYFQGNSAPDKSGLPSDRFSAERTGGSVSTLTIQRTQQEDSAVYLCASQGMPSGGYTFGSGTRLTVV.

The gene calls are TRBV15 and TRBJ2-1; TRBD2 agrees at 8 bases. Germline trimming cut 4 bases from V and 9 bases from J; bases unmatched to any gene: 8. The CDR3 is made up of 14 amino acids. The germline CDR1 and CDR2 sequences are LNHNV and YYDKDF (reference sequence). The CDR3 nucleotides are TGTGCCACCAGCAAAGTGAGGGCGGGGGGTGAGCAGTTCTTC. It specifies CATSKVRAGGEQFF.

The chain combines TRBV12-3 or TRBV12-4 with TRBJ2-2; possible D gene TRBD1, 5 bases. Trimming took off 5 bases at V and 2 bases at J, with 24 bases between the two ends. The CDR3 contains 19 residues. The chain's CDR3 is CASSPHLTAPNKNTGELFF. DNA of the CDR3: TGTGCCAGCAGTCCCCACCTGACAGCCCCAAACAAAAACACCGGGGAGCTGTTTTTT.

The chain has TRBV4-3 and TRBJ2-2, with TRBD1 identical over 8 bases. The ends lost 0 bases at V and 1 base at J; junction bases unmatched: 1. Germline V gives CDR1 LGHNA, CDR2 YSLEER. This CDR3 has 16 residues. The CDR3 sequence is CASSQDDRGNTGELFF. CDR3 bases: TGCGCCAGCAGCCAAGACGACAGGGGGAACACCGGGGAGCTGTTTTTT.

CDR3 loop: CASSAVSGTPSYTQYF. CDR3 nucleotide sequence: TGTGCCAGCAGCGCGGTTAGCGGGACCCCCTCTTATACGCAGTATTTT. This chain links TRBV9 with TRBJ2-3, with 8 nucleotides matching TRBD2. The CDR3 covers 16 residues. V gave up 3 bases and J gave up 7 bases; unmatched junction bases: 13. Germline V gene data show CDR1 as SGDLS and CDR2 as YYNGEE.

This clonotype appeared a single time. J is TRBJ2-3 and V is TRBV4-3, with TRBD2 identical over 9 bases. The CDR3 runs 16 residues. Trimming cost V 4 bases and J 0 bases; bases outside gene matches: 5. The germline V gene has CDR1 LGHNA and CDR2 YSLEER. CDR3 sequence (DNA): TGCGCCAGCAGCCTAATAGCGGGAGCTAGCACAGATACGCAGTATTTT. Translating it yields CASSLIAGASTDTQYF.